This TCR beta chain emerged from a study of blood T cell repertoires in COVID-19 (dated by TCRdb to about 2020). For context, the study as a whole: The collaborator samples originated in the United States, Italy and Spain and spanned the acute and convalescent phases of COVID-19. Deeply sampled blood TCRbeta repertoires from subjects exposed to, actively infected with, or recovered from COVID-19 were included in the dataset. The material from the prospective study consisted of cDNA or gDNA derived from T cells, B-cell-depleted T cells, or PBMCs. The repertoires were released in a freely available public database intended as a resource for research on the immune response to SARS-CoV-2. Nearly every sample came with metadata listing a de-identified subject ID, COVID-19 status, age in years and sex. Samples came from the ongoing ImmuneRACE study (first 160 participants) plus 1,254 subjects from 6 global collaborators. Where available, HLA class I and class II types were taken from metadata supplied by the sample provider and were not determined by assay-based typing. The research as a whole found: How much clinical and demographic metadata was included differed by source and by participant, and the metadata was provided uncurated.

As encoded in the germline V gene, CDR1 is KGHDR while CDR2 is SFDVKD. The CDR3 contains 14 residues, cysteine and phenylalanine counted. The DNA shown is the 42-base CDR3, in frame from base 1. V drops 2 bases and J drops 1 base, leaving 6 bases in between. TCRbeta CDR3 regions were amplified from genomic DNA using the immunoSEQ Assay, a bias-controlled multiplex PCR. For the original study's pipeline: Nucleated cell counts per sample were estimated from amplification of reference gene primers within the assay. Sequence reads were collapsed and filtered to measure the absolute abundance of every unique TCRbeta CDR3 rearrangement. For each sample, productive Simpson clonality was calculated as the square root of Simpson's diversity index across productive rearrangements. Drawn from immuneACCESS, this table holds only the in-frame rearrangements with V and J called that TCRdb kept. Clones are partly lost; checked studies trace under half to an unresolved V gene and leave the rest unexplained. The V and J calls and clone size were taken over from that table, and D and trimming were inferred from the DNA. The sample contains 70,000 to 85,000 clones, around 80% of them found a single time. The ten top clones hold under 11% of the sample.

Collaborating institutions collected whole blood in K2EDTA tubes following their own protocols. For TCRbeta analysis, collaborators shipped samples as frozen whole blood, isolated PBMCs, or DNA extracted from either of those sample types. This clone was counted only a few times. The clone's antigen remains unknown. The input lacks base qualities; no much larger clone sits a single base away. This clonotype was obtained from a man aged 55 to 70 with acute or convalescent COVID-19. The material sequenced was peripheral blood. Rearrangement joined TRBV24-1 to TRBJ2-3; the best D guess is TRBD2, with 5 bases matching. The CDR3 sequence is CATSDSRGTDTQYF. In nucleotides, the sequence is TGTGCCACCAGTGATTCGCGGGGCACAGATACGCAGTATTTT.